This entry lists 11 T cell receptor beta chains sequenced from one sample in a study of T cell responses to AZD1222 COVID-19 vaccine. Assay used: immunoSEQ multiplex PCR; TCRdb lists only in-frame clones, some missing. The profile shows 80,000 or so clones, around 90% of them singletons. The sequencing used peripheral blood, collected on day 0 of MenACWY control vaccination. The receptors stem from an adult in good health.

V usage is TRBV9 and J usage is TRBJ1-3; D unclear. V lost 3 bases and J lost 4, with 11 bases in between. This CDR3 region has 14 residues. The germline V gene encodes CDR1 SGDLS and CDR2 YYNGEE. In DNA, the CDR3 is TGTGCCAGCAGCGCAGGACTACCGGGAAACACCATATATTTT. Translated, it gives CASSAGLPGNTIYF. Together with reference TRBV9 and TRBJ1-3, the CDR3 gives the full variable domain: DSGVTQTPKHLITATGQRVTLRCSPRSGDLSVYWYQQSLDQGLQFLIQYYNGEERAKGNILERFSAQQFPDLHSELNLSSLELGDSALYFCASSAGLPGNTIYFGEGSWLTVV.

The chain couples TRBV6-5 to TRBJ2-2; 9 bases are shared with TRBD2. This CDR3 has 15 amino acids. CDR1 and CDR2 from the germline V gene are MNHEY and SVGAGI. V lost 2 bases to trimming and J lost 10 bases; unmatched junction nucleotides: 8. The CDR3 DNA reads TGTGCCAGCAGTTACAAAGCGGGGGGCCAGGTGGAGCTGTTTTTT. Encoded protein: CASSYKAGGQVELFF.

This chain connects TRBV19 to TRBJ2-2; no clear D. Trimming removed 6 bases from V and 2 bases from J, with 4 bases in between. Germline V CDR1 and CDR2: LNHDA, SQIVND (reference sequence). The CDR3 is made up of 12 amino acids. The CDR3 DNA sequence: TGTGCCAGTAGGGCAAACACCGGGGAGCTGTTTTTT. Amino acids: CASRANTGELFF.

This clone was seen a handful of times. The chain carries TRBV18 and TRBJ1-4, with TRBD1 identical over 9 bases. Trimming took 3 bases from V and 6 from J; bases not matched to a gene: 2. This CDR3 comprises 14 residues. CDR1 is KGHSH, CDR2 LQKENI, per germline. The CDR3 nucleotides read TGTGCCAGCTCACCCGGGACAGGGCATGAAAAACTGTTTTTT. Protein product: CASSPGTGHEKLFF.

The chain employs TRBV5-1 and TRBJ2-5, with no clear D. This CDR3 comprises 14 residues. CDR1 and CDR2 (germline): SGHRS, YFSETQ. The V gene lost 0 bases and the J gene lost 1 base, with 7 bases spanning the gap. The chain's CDR3 is CASSLGTFQETQYF. The CDR3 coding sequence is TGCGCCAGCAGCTTGGGCACCTTCCAAGAGACCCAGTACTTC.

This clone was observed a single time. V usage is TRBV15 and J usage is TRBJ2-7; 7 nucleotides match TRBD1. Trimming at V came to 3 bases and at J to 2 bases, leaving 7 bases not matched to a gene. Germline V gene data show CDR1 as LNHNV and CDR2 as YYDKDF (reference sequence). CDR3 length: 15 residues. For the CDR3, the DNA is TGTGCCACCAGCAGGCAGACAGGGCAACCCTACGAGCAGTACTTC. Translated, it gives CATSRQTGQPYEQYF. Full variable domain (missing parts from reference TRBV15 and TRBJ2-7): DAMVIQNPRYQVTQFGKPVTLSCSQTLNHNVMYWYQQKSSQAPKLLFHYYDKDFNNEADTPDNFQSRRPNTSFCFLDIRSPGLGDTAMYLCATSRQTGQPYEQYFGPGTRLTVT.

The V and J genes are TRBV6-6 and TRBJ1-2; D unresolved. Germline CDR1 is MNHNY and CDR2 is SVGAGI (reference sequence). This CDR3 is 13 amino acids long. V shed 4 bases and J shed 1 base, with 7 bases lying between them. In DNA form, the CDR3 reads TGTGCCAGCAGTTCAGAAGTTAACTATGGCTACACCTTC. As protein: CASSSEVNYGYTF.

This clone came up once. V gene TRBV12-3 or TRBV12-4 combines with J gene TRBJ2-3; tentatively, D is TRBD2 (5 bases). CDR3 size: 12 residues. V lost 7 bases and J 2 bases, leaving 7 bases between the germline ends. The CDR3, as DNA: TGTGCCAGCAACGGGATCACAGATACGCAGTATTTT. Translated: CASNGITDTQYF.

The J gene is TRBJ1-2, the V gene TRBV6-5, with D possibly TRBD1 on 6 matching bases. Trimming took off 6 bases at V and 8 bases at J, with 13 bases between the two ends. From germline, CDR1 is MNHEY and CDR2 SVGAGI. The CDR3 runs to 12 residues. For the CDR3, the DNA is TGTGCCAGCAGAAGACAGGATTCGGGCTACACCTTC. Amino acids: CASRRQDSGYTF.

This clone has a single count. The genes are TRBV5-8 and TRBJ2-1; TRBD1 matches at 7 bases. V was pared by 1 base and J by 7 bases, with 5 bases of the junction left unmatched. This CDR3 has 14 residues. The germline V gene has CDR1 SGHTS and CDR2 YDEGEE. CDR3 region: CASSLRQGLNEQFF. For the CDR3, the DNA is TGTGCCAGCAGCTTGCGACAGGGTCTGAATGAGCAGTTCTTC.

This sequence joins TRBV19 and TRBJ1-5; 9 bases agree with TRBD1. V gave up 6 bases and J gave up 5 bases; unmatched junction bases: 8. The CDR3 runs to 15 residues. Germline V gene sequence: CDR1 LNHDA, CDR2 SQIVND (reference sequence). Written as DNA, the CDR3 is TGTGCCAGTAGCACTCCCGGGGACAGGGATCAGCCCCAGCATTTT. Its protein product is CASSTPGDRDQPQHF.